These 31 T cell receptor beta chains were sequenced from one sample in a study of PD-1 blockade in classical Hodgkin lymphoma. Assay used: immunoSEQ multiplex PCR; TCRdb lists only in-frame clones, some missing. The sample has 25,000 to 30,000 clones; about 82% are singletons. The time point denotes: cycle 4 day 1 (C4D1), after more than five weeks of nivolumab. Every one of the patients relapsed after autologous stem cell transplantation (brentuximab vedotin exposure was variable). Magnetic depletion of unwanted cells isolated CD4+ T cells from thawed PBMCs. The sequencing used CD4+ T cells from blood, collected before the fourth cycle of nivolumab. The receptors stem from a human donor with classical Hodgkin lymphoma.

The rearrangement uses TRBV18 and TRBJ2-3, with D unclear. The germline V gene has CDR1 KGHSH and CDR2 LQKENI. V was clipped by 0 bases and J by 7 bases, with 8 bases between them. The CDR3 is made up of 13 amino acids. The CDR3 nucleotides are TGTGCCAGCTCACCACCAATAATAAATACGCAGTATTTT. Translation gives CASSPPIINTQYF.

This chain connects TRBV10-3 to TRBJ1-1; 9 bases line up with TRBD1. J lost 0 bases, V lost 6 bases, and 5 bases had no gene match. CDR1 ENHRY and CDR2 SYGVKD come from the germline V gene. CDR3 size: 15 residues. In DNA, the CDR3 is TGTGCCATCAGAACAGGGGGCAGTTTGAACACTGAAGCTTTCTTT. Protein sequence: CAIRTGGSLNTEAFF.

The rearrangement joins TRBV6-6 to TRBJ1-1; 7 nucleotides match TRBD1. Trimming removed 3 bases from V and 7 bases from J; junction bases left unmatched: 8. Germline V gives CDR1 MNHNY, CDR2 SVGAGI (reference sequence). The CDR3 length is 14 residues. The CDR3 reads CASSYLGTVNEAFF. Here the CDR3 DNA reads TGTGCCAGCAGTTATTTAGGGACAGTCAATGAAGCTTTCTTT.

The chain combines TRBV19 with TRBJ1-2; D is unclear. The CDR3 contains 13 residues. V lost 10 bases to trimming and J lost 0 bases, with 12 bases between them. In germline, CDR1 is LNHDA, CDR2 SQIVND (reference sequence). In nucleotides, the CDR3 is TGTGCCACATCAGTGGGGACTAACTATGGCTACACCTTC. Protein product: CATSVGTNYGYTF.

As DNA, the CDR3 is TGCGCCAGCAGTGAATACCGCCGGGGTGGAAACTCACCCCTCCACTTT. It encodes CASSEYRRGGNSPLHF. This sequence joins TRBV10-1 and TRBJ1-6; D remains ambiguous. The CDR3 has 16 residues. Deletions cut 3 bases from V and 10 bases from J, with 19 bases between. The germline V gene encodes CDR1 WNHNN and CDR2 SYGVQD (reference sequence).

This rearrangement joins TRBV5-1 to TRBJ2-7; no reliable D call. The CDR3 contains 16 residues. In germline, CDR1 is SGHRS, CDR2 YFSETQ. V lost 1 base and J 2 bases, leaving 16 bases between the germline ends. CDR3 nucleotide sequence: TGCGCCAGCAGCTTGATACCCGGTAAGGGCACCTACGAGCAGTACTTC. It specifies CASSLIPGKGTYEQYF.

The CDR3 DNA sequence: TGTGCCAGCAGCTTAGAGGTCCTTAATGAAAAACTGTTTTTT. Translated, it gives CASSLEVLNEKLFF. V usage is TRBV7-9 and J usage is TRBJ1-4; D remains unclear. V lost 1 base and J lost 4, with 7 bases in between. The length of the CDR3 is 14 residues. Germline CDR1 reads SEHNR; CDR2 reads FQNEAQ (reference sequence).

The chain is built from TRBV10-3 and TRBJ1-2; D is undetermined. Germline V CDR1 and CDR2: ENHRY, SYGVKD. This CDR3 spans 11 amino acids. Trimming removed 6 bases from V and 8 bases from J, with 10 bases in between. The CDR3 nucleotides are TGTGCCATCAGGGAGGGTGTAGGCTACACCTTC. Its protein is CAIREGVGYTF.

The chain recombines TRBV5-1 with TRBJ1-5; D remains ambiguous. The CDR3 sequence is 13 residues long. Germline CDR1 SGHRS, CDR2 YFSETQ. With 0 bases removed from V and 7 bases from J, the gap between germline ends came to 8 bases. The DNA of the CDR3 is TGCGCCAGCAGCTTGGAAGACGGGCAGCCCCAGCATTTT. It translates to CASSLEDGQPQHF.

This clone was counted only a few times. V is TRBV30 and J is TRBJ1-5; D possibly corresponds to TRBD1 (5 bases). Per the germline V gene, CDR1 is GTSNPN and CDR2 is SVGIG (reference sequence). This CDR3 is built from 13 residues. Trimming pared 7 bases from V and 5 bases from J, leaving 15 bases between. The CDR3 here is CASSRDDYQPQHF. The DNA for the CDR3 is TGTGCCTCGAGCCGGGACGACTATCAGCCCCAGCATTTT.

The chain employs TRBV27 and TRBJ2-1; 7 nucleotides match TRBD1. The J segment lost 2 bases and the V segment lost 8 bases, leaving 12 bases of the junction unmatched. CDR1 and CDR2 (germline): MNHEY, SMNVEV (reference sequence). This CDR3 comprises 16 residues. CDR3 coding DNA: TGTGCCAGCCCGCAACCCGACAGGGCCCCCTACAATGAGCAGTTCTTC. This encodes CASPQPDRAPYNEQFF.

The chain combines TRBV2 with TRBJ2-3, with unresolved D. V was cut by 8 bases and J by 0 bases, with 6 bases left in between. The CDR3 length is 12 residues. Germline V lookup: CDR1 SNHLY, CDR2 FYNNEI. CDR3 nucleotide sequence: TGTGCCAGCGATGAGAGCACAGATACGCAGTATTTT. It is translated as CASDESTDTQYF.

The genes are TRBV6-5 and TRBJ2-5; 8 nucleotides match TRBD2. The V gene end was trimmed by 6 bases and the J gene end by 4 bases; junction bases not matched to a gene: 7. The CDR3 totals 14 residues. CDR1 and CDR2 from the germline V gene are MNHEY and SVGAGI. The CDR3 DNA reads as TGTGCCAGCAGGCGGGGGGCCCAAGGAGAGACCCAGTACTTC. This sequence encodes CASRRGAQGETQYF.

V is TRBV30 and J is TRBJ1-3; D gene unclear. Looked up from germline, CDR1 is GTSNPN and CDR2 is SVGIG (reference sequence). The CDR3 is 13 amino acids. Between the trimmed V and J ends, which lost 3 bases and 4 bases, there was a span of 10 bases. The CDR3 DNA is TGTGCCTGGAGCTCCATCCTAGGAAACACCATATATTTT. It encodes CAWSSILGNTIYF.

The chain carries TRBV11-2 and TRBJ2-7; D might be TRBD2 (6 bases). The CDR3 sequence is 15 residues long. Germline V gives CDR1 SGHAT, CDR2 FQNNGV. The ends were cut back, 1 base at V and 0 bases at J, with 10 bases in the middle. CDR3 DNA sequence: TGTGCCAGCAGCTTAGTTGCGGGGAGCTCCTACGAGCAGTACTTC. Residues: CASSLVAGSSYEQYF.

The chain is built from TRBV5-1 and TRBJ1-4; TRBD1 matches at 10 bases. This CDR3 contains 15 residues. Germline V gives CDR1 SGHRS, CDR2 YFSETQ. Trimming took 4 bases from V and 7 from J; bases not matched to a gene: 7. CDR3 DNA: TGCGCCAGCAGCGAACAGACAGGGGGCGGTGAAAAACTGTTTTTT. Protein product: CASSEQTGGGEKLFF.

The gene calls are TRBV19 and TRBJ2-7; D is perhaps TRBD1 (6 bases). From germline, CDR1 is LNHDA and CDR2 SQIVND (reference sequence). This CDR3 is 13 amino acids long. V was pared by 10 bases and J by 5 bases, with 18 bases between. The chain's CDR3 is CATRGIIADEQYF. In DNA form, the CDR3 reads TGTGCCACGAGGGGGATTATAGCCGACGAGCAGTACTTC. The full variable domain, with the rest looked up from reference TRBV19 and TRBJ2-7, is DGGITQSPKYLFRKEGQNVTLSCEQNLNHDAMYWYRQDPGQGLRLIYYSQIVNDFQKGDIAEGYSVSREKKESFPLTVTSAQKNPTAFYLCATRGIIADEQYFGPGTRLTVT.

V and J are TRBV5-1 and TRBJ1-4; D is ambiguous. The length of the CDR3 is 16 residues. V lost 0 bases to trimming and J lost 2 bases, with 11 bases between them. The V gene's germline CDR1 is SGHRS and CDR2 YFSETQ. The DNA for the CDR3 is TGCGCCAGCAGCTTGGGCCCGAGGGTTACTAATGAAAAACTGTTTTTT. It encodes CASSLGPRVTNEKLFF.

This clone was counted between two and nine times. This chain uses TRBV5-1 with TRBJ1-1; D is possibly TRBD1 (6 bases). This CDR3 is built from 14 residues. In germline, CDR1 is SGHRS, CDR2 YFSETQ. V was cut by 5 bases and J by 1 base, with 12 bases left in between. The CDR3 is CASRPGHQNTEAFF. DNA of the CDR3: TGCGCCAGCAGGCCGGGACACCAGAACACTGAAGCTTTCTTT.

The V gene is TRBV6-1, the J gene TRBJ2-7; 8 bases are shared with TRBD1. Germline lookup yields CDR1 MNHNS and CDR2 SASEGT. The CDR3 runs to 14 residues. J was trimmed by 6 bases and V by 6 bases; bases with no gene match: 10. The CDR3 here is CASSQGQGRPEQYF. The CDR3 DNA sequence: TGTGCCAGCAGCCAAGGACAGGGTCGGCCCGAGCAGTACTTC.

This clone was seen a handful of times. V and J are TRBV6-6 and TRBJ2-5; D perhaps matches TRBD2 (6 bases). Germline V CDR1 and CDR2: MNHNY, SVGAGI (reference sequence). V was shortened by 4 bases and J by 2 bases, with 8 bases between the two germline ends. The CDR3 is made up of 13 amino acids. The chain's CDR3 is CASSSRGQETQYF. The CDR3 nucleotides read TGTGCCAGCAGTTCTCGGGGGCAAGAGACCCAGTACTTC.

The J gene is TRBJ1-2, the V gene TRBV5-1; D unresolved. In germline, CDR1 is SGHRS, CDR2 YFSETQ. The CDR3 spans 14 residues. The ends were cut back, 6 bases at V and 2 bases at J, with 14 bases in the middle. For the CDR3, the DNA is TGCGCCAGCACCCTGACACCGACGAACTATGGCTACACCTTC. Its protein product is CASTLTPTNYGYTF.

The rearrangement links TRBV30 to TRBJ1-2; 8 positions match TRBD1. The CDR3 has 15 residues. The germline gives CDR1 GTSNPN, CDR2 SVGIG (reference sequence). V was clipped by 2 bases and J by 6 bases; unmatched bases: 11. The CDR3 DNA reads TGTGCCTGGAGTAAAAGACAGGGGAGTCGGAATGGCTACACCTTC. It translates to CAWSKRQGSRNGYTF.

The chain joins TRBV5-1 to TRBJ1-1, with D possibly matching TRBD1 (5 bases). This CDR3 spans 12 amino acids. V was trimmed by 4 bases and J by 7 bases, leaving 11 bases between them. The germline V gene encodes CDR1 SGHRS and CDR2 YFSETQ. DNA for the CDR3: TGCGCCAGCAGCCCCTGGGGGGGTGAAGCTTTCTTT. This codes for CASSPWGGEAFF.

The rearrangement uses TRBV27 and TRBJ2-3; tentatively, D is TRBD2 (7 bases). In germline, CDR1 is MNHEY, CDR2 SMNVEV (reference sequence). This CDR3 region has 14 residues. The CDR3 DNA reads as TGTGCAACCGGGAGGACAGCTAGCACAGATACGCAGTATTTT. Its translation is CATGRTASTDTQYF.

The chain has TRBV19 and TRBJ1-5; no clear D. The V gene lost 3 bases and the J gene lost 1 base, with 10 bases spanning the gap. This CDR3 comprises 15 residues. Germline CDR1 and CDR2: LNHDA and SQIVND (reference sequence). The CDR3 DNA reads TGTGCCAGTAGTATGGATAGGATCAGCAATCAGCCCCAGCATTTT. Translation: CASSMDRISNQPQHF.

This clone showed up just once. The rearrangement joins TRBV7-9 to TRBJ1-1; no reliable D call. CDR1 is SEHNR and CDR2 is FQNEAQ in the germline V gene (reference sequence). V shed 6 bases and J shed 4 bases, with 18 bases lying between them. The CDR3 totals 15 residues. The CDR3 bases are TGTGCCAGCAGACCTCCGCCCAGGTTGGGCACTGAAGCTTTCTTT. The encoded protein is CASRPPPRLGTEAFF.

The chain recombines TRBV7-9 with TRBJ1-1, with TRBD1 identical over 7 bases. There are 13 residues in the CDR3. The junction had 4 bases not matched to a gene; V was cut back by 5 bases and J by 4 bases. Per germline, CDR1 SEHNR and CDR2 FQNEAQ (reference sequence). The chain's CDR3 is CASSVDRSTEAFF. CDR3 sequence (DNA): TGTGCCAGCAGCGTGGACAGGTCCACTGAAGCTTTCTTT.

The rearrangement uses TRBV5-4 and TRBJ2-2; D is uncertain. CDR1 and CDR2 (germline): SGHNT, YYREEE (reference sequence). Trimming left V 0 bases short and J 8 bases short, with 11 bases between. CDR3 size: 14 residues. CDR3 bases: TGTGCCAGCAGCTTGGCATCGGGCGTGGGGGAGCTGTTTTTT. This encodes CASSLASGVGELFF.

A word on this clone: The same CDR3 also results from other DNA sequences found in this sample. J is TRBJ1-1 and V is TRBV5-1; D is undetermined. Trimming pared 0 bases from V and 0 bases from J, leaving 3 bases between. This CDR3 comprises 13 residues. The germline CDR1 and CDR2 sequences are SGHRS and YFSETQ. The CDR3 region has the DNA TGCGCCAGCAGCTTGGGAGTGAACACTGAAGCTTTCTTT. Translated, it gives CASSLGVNTEAFF. Full variable domain (rest looked up from reference TRBV5-1 and TRBJ1-1): KAGVTQTPRYLIKTRGQQVTLSCSPISGHRSVSWYQQTPGQGLQFLFEYFSETQRNKGNFPGRFSGRQFSNSRSEMNVSTLELGDSALYLCASSLGVNTEAFFGQGTRLTVV.

The sample holds one count of this clone. The chain carries TRBV14 and TRBJ2-7; no firm D call. This CDR3 has 14 amino acids. CDR1 and CDR2 (germline): SGHDN, FVKESK. Between the trimmed V and J ends, which lost 3 bases and 2 bases, there was a span of 11 bases. CDR3 nucleotides: TGTGCCAGCAGCCATCGGGCCGCTACCTACGAGCAGTACTTC. Translating it yields CASSHRAATYEQYF.